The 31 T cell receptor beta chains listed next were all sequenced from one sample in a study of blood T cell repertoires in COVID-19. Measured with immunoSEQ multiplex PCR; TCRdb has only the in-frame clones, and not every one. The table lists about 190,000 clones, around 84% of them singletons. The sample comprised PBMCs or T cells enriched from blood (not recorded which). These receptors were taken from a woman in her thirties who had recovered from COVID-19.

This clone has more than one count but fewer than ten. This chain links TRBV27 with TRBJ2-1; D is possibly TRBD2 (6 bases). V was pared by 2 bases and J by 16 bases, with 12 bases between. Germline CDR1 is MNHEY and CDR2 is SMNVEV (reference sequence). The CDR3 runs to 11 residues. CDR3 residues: CASSLGGSDFF. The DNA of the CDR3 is TGTGCCAGCAGTTTAGGGGGGAGTGATTTCTTC.

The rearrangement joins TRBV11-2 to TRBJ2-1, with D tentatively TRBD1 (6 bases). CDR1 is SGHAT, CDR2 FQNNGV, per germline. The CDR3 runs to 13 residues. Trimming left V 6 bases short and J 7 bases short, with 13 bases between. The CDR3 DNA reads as TGTGCCAGCAGTCGAATACAGGGTAATGAGCAGTTCTTC. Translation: CASSRIQGNEQFF.

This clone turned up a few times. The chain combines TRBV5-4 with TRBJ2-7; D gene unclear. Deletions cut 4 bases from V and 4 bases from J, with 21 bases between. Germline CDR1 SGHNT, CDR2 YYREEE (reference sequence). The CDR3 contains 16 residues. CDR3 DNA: TGTGCCAGCAGCCCCTTAGGATCATCTAGAGCTTACGAGCAGTACTTC. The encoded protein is CASSPLGSSRAYEQYF.

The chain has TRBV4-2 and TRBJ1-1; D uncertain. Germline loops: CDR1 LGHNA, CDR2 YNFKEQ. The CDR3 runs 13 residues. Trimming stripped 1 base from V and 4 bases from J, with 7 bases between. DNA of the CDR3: TGTGCCAGCAGCCAAGTCGTATTCACTGAAGCTTTCTTT. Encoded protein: CASSQVVFTEAFF.

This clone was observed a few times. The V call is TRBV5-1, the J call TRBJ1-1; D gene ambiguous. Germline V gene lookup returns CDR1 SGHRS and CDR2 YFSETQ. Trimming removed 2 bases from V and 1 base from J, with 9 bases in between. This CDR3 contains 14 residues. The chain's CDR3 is CASSFLLQNTEAFF. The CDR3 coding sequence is TGCGCCAGCAGCTTCCTATTGCAGAACACTGAAGCTTTCTTT.

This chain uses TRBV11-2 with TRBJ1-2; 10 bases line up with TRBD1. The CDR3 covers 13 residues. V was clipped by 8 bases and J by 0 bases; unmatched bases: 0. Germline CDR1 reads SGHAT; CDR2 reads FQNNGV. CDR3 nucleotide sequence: TGTGCCAGCGGGACAGGGGCTAACTATGGCTACACCTTC. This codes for CASGTGANYGYTF.

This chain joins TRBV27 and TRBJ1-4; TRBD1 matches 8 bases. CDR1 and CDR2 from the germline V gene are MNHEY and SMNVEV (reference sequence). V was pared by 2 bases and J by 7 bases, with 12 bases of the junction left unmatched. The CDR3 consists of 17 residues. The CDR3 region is CASSLIVTGGVSEKLFF. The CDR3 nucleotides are TGTGCCAGCAGTTTAATTGTTACAGGGGGGGTTAGTGAAAAACTGTTTTTT. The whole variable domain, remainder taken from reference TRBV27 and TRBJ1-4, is EAQVTQNPRYLITVTGKKLTVTCSQNMNHEYMSWYRQDPGLGLRQIYYSMNVEVTDKGDVPEGYKVSRKEKRNFPLILESPSPNQTSLYFCASSLIVTGGVSEKLFFGSGTQLSVL.

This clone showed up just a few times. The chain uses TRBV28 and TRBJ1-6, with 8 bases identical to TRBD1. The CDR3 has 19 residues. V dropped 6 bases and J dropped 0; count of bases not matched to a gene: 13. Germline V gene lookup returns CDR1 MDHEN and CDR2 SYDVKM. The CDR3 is CASRAGTGPVSSYNSPLHF. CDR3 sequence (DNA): TGTGCCAGCAGGGCCGGGACAGGCCCTGTAAGCTCCTATAATTCACCCCTCCACTTT.

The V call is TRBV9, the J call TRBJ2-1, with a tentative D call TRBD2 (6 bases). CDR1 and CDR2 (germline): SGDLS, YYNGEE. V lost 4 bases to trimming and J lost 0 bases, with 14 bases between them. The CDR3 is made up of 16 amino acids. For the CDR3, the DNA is TGTGCCAGCAGCTCCCGGGACTGGGGCTCCTACAATGAGCAGTTCTTC. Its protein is CASSSRDWGSYNEQFF.

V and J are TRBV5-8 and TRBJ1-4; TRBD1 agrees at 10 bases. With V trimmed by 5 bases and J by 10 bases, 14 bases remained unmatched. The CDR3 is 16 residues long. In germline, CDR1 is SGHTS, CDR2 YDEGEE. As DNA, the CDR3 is TGTGCCAGCAGATATAGGTCGGGACAGGGGAATACAAAACTGTTTTTT. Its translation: CASRYRSGQGNTKLFF.

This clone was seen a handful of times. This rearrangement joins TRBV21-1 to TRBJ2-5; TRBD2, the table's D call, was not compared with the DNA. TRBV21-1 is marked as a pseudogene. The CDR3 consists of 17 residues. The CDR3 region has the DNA TGTGCCAGCAGCAAGGGCAAGGCGGGACTAGCGGGAGAGACCCAGTACTTC. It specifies CASSKGKAGLAGETQYF.

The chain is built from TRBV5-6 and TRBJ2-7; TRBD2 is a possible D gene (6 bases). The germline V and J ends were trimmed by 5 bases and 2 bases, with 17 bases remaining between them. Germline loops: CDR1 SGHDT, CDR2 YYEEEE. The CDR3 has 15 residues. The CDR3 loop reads CASRLGGDGPYEQYF. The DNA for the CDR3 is TGTGCCAGCAGGTTAGGCGGGGACGGACCCTACGAGCAGTACTTC.

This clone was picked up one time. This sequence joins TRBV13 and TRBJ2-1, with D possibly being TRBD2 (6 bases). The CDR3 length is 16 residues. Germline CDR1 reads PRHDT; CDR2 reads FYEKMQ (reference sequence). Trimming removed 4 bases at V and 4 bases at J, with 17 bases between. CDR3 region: CASSSLRAGRYNEQFF. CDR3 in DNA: TGTGCCAGCAGCTCCCTCCGTGCGGGGCGTTACAATGAGCAGTTCTTC.

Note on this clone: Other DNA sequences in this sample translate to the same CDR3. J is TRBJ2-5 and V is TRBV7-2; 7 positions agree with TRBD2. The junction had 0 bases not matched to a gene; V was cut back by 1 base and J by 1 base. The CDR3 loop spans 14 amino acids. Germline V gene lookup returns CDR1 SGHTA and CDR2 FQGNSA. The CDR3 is CASSLGGGQETQYF. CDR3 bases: TGTGCCAGCAGCTTAGGGGGGGGCCAAGAGACCCAGTACTTC.

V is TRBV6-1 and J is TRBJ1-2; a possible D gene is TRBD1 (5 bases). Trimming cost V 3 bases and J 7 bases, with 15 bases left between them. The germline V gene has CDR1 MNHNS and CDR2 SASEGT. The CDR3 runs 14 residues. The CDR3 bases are TGTGCCAGCAGTGATACGGGGGGATCTCCTGGCTACACCTTC. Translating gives CASSDTGGSPGYTF.

CDR3 in DNA: TGTGCCAGCAGCTTGGGGGGGGTAGCCAAAAACATTCAGTACTTC. It translates to CASSLGGVAKNIQYF. The chain combines TRBV11-2 with TRBJ2-4; 7 positions agree with TRBD2. In germline, CDR1 is SGHAT, CDR2 FQNNGV. The CDR3 runs to 15 residues. Trimming at V came to 3 bases and at J to 0 bases, leaving 2 bases not matched to a gene. Full variable domain (outside the CDR3, taken from reference TRBV11-2 and TRBJ2-4): EAGVAQSPRYKIIEKRQSVAFWCNPISGHATLYWYQQILGQGPKLLIQFQNNGVVDDSQLPKDRFSAERLKGVDSTLKIQPAKLEDSAVYLCASSLGGVAKNIQYFGAGTRLSVL.

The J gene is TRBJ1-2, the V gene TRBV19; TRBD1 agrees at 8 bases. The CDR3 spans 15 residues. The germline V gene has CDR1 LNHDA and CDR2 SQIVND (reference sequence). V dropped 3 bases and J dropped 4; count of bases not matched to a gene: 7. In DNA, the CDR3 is TGTGCCAGTAGTATGAGGGACAGGTCGGCCTATGGCTACACCTTC. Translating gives CASSMRDRSAYGYTF.

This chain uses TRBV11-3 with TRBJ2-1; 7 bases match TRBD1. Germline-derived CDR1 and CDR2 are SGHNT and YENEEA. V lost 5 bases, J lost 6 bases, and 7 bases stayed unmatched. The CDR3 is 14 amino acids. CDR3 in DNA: TGTGCCAGCAGCCATCGCCGGACAGGCAATGAGCAGTTCTTC. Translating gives CASSHRRTGNEQFF.

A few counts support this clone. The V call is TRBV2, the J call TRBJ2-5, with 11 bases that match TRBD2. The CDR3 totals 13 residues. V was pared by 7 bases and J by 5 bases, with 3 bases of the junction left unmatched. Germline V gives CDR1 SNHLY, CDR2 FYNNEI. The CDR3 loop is CASKLAGVETQYF. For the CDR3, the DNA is TGTGCCAGCAAACTAGCGGGGGTTGAGACCCAGTACTTC.

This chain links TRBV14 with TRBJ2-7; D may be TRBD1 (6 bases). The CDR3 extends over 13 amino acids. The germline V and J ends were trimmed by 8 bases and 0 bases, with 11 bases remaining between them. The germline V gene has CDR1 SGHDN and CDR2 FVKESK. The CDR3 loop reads CASGRGPSYEQYF. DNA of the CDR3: TGTGCCAGCGGCAGGGGCCCCTCCTACGAGCAGTACTTC.

Written as DNA, the CDR3 is TGTGCCAGCAGCCTGAGGACAGGACAAGAGACCCAGTACTTC. It encodes CASSLRTGQETQYF. The chain uses TRBV5-4 and TRBJ2-5; 7 bases align to TRBD1. V was clipped by 4 bases and J by 2 bases; unmatched bases: 5. Germline V CDR1 and CDR2: SGHNT, YYREEE (reference sequence). CDR3 length equals 14 residues.

The CDR3 loop is CATSDRGQFPYEQYF. In DNA form, the CDR3 reads TGTGCCACCAGTGATCGGGGACAGTTCCCCTACGAGCAGTACTTC. V is TRBV24-1 and J is TRBJ2-7; TRBD1 aligns across 7 bases. Trimming removed 3 bases from V and 2 bases from J; junction bases left unmatched: 6. The CDR3 extends over 15 amino acids. Germline assignment: CDR1 KGHDR and CDR2 SFDVKD.

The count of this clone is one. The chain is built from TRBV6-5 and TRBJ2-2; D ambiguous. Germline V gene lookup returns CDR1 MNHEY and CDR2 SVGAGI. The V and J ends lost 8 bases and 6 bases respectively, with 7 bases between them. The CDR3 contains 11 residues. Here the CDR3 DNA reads TGTGCCAGCTTTTCCTCCGGGGAGCTGTTTTTT. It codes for CASFSSGELFF.

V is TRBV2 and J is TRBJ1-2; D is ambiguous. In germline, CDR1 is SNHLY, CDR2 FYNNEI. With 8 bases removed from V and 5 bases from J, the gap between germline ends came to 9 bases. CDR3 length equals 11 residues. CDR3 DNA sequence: TGTGCCAGCCGAGGAGGGTATGGCTACACCTTC. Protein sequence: CASRGGYGYTF.

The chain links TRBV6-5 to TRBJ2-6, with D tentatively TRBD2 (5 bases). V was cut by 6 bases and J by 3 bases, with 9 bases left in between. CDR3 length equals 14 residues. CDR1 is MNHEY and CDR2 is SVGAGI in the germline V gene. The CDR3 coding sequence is TGTGCCAGCAGAGAGGGTTATGGGGCCAACGTCCTGACTTTC. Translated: CASREGYGANVLTF.

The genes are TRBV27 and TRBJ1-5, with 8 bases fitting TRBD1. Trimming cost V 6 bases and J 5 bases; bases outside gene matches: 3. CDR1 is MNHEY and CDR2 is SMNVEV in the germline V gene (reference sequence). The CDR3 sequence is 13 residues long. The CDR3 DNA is TGTGCCAGCAGGCAGGGGGCAGATCAGCCCCAGCATTTT. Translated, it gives CASRQGADQPQHF.

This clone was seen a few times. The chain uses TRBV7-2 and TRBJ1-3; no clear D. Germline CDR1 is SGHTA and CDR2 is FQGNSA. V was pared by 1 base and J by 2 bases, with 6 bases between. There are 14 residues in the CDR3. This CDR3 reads CASSLGSTGNTIYF. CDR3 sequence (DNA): TGTGCCAGCAGCTTAGGGAGTACTGGAAACACCATATATTTT.

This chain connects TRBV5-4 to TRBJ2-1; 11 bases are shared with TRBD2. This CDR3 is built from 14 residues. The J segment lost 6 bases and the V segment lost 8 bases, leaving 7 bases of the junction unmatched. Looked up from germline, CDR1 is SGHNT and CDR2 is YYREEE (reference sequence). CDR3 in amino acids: CASYGLAGSNEQFF. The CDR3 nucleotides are TGTGCCAGTTACGGACTAGCGGGTAGCAATGAGCAGTTCTTC.

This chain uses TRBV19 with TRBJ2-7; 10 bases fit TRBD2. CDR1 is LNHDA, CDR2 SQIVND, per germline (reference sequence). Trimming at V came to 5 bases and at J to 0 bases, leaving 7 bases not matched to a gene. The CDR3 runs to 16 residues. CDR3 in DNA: TGTGCCAGTAGTTCCCAGGGACTAGCGCGCTCCTACGAGCAGTACTTC. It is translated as CASSSQGLARSYEQYF.

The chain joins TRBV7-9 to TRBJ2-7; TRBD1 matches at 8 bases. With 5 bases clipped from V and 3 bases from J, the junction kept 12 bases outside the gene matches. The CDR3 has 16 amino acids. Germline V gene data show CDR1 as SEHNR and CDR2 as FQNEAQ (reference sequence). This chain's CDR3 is CASSLGRTGIIYEQYV. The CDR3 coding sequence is TGTGCCAGCAGCCTTGGTAGGACAGGGATAATCTACGAGCAGTACGTC.

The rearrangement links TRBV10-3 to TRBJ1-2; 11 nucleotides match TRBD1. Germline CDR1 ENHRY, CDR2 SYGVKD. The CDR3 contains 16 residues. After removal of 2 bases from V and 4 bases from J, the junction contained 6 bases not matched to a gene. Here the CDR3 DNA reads TGTGCCATCAGTGAGCCTGGACAGGGGGCCTTCTATGGCTACACCTTC. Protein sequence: CAISEPGQGAFYGYTF.